These 16 T cell receptor beta chains were sequenced from one sample in a study of patients and donors after allogeneic stem cell transplantation. TCRdb reprocessed the RT-PCR reads with MiXCR, giving one entry per CDR3 protein. Among hundreds of thousands of distinct CDR3 sequences listed, around 15% were seen once. The specimen sequenced was blood, either unsorted or a sorted T cell fraction (not recorded which). The origin of the receptors is a human donor who was either an allogeneic HSCT recipient or a stem cell or donor lymphocyte infusion donor (not recorded which). It is not recorded whose cells these are; they may come from a transplant donor.

Only a few counts were recorded for this clonotype. This chain links TRBV7-9 with TRBJ1-2; 9 bases are shared with TRBD1. Germline V gives CDR1 SEHNR, CDR2 FQNEAQ (reference sequence). This CDR3 spans 16 amino acids. The trim removed 2 bases at V and 2 bases at J, leaving 6 bases unmatched. CDR3 in DNA: TGTGCCAGCAGCTTAAAATTCGGGACAGGGAACTATGGCTACACCTTC. Protein product: CASSLKFGTGNYGYTF.

The chain couples TRBV9 to TRBJ1-2, with no clear D. Trimming took off 0 bases at V and 3 bases at J, with 6 bases between the two ends. CDR3 length: 13 residues. The V gene's germline CDR1 is SGDLS and CDR2 YYNGEE. The DNA for the CDR3 is TGTGCCAGCAGCGTAGGAGACCACTATGGCTACACCTTC. The encoded protein is CASSVGDHYGYTF. Based on the CDR3 plus reference TRBV9 and TRBJ1-2, the full variable domain is DSGVTQTPKHLITATGQRVTLRCSPRSGDLSVYWYQQSLDQGLQFLIQYYNGEERAKGNILERFSAQQFPDLHSELNLSSLELGDSALYFCASSVGDHYGYTFGSGTRLTVV.

The rearrangement links TRBV2 to TRBJ1-5, with TRBD1 matching over 8 bases. The CDR3 has 16 residues. V was pared by 5 bases and J by 2 bases, with 8 bases of the junction left unmatched. In germline, CDR1 is SNHLY, CDR2 FYNNEI. The CDR3 nucleotides are TGTGCCAGCAGTTACCCAGGGGGCCTGGGCAATCAGCCCCAGCATTTT. This sequence encodes CASSYPGGLGNQPQHF.

The CDR3 DNA reads TGCGCCAGCAGCCTGGGAGCCCTTGAAAAACTGTTTTTT. Residues: CASSLGALEKLFF. The chain links TRBV4-1 to TRBJ1-4; no firm D call. V lost 4 bases to trimming and J lost 7 bases, with 10 bases between them. The CDR3 spans 13 residues. Per the germline V gene, CDR1 is MGHRA and CDR2 is YSYEKL.

The V and J genes are TRBV9 and TRBJ2-2; D ambiguous. The V gene lost 0 bases and the J gene lost 0 bases, with 9 bases spanning the gap. CDR1 and CDR2 from the germline V gene are SGDLS and YYNGEE. CDR3 length: 16 amino acids. This chain's CDR3 is CASSVVPGANTGELFF. For the CDR3, the DNA is TGTGCCAGCAGCGTAGTCCCCGGAGCGAACACCGGGGAGCTGTTTTTT.

This chain connects TRBV11-3 to TRBJ2-1, with 15 bases lining up with TRBD2. With V trimmed by 6 bases and J by 9 bases, 6 bases remained unmatched. Germline values: CDR1 SGHNT, CDR2 YENEEA. The CDR3 spans 15 residues. The CDR3 DNA reads TGTGCCAGCAGTAATGGACTAGCGGGAGGGAGTGAGCAGTTCTTC. Amino acids: CASSNGLAGGSEQFF.

This chain connects TRBV9 to TRBJ1-2; the D gene is possibly TRBD1 (5 bases). Germline CDR1 SGDLS, CDR2 YYNGEE. The CDR3 length is 14 residues. Trimming took off 8 bases at V and 4 bases at J, with 18 bases between the two ends. CDR3 amino acids: CASPRGGMRYGYTF. CDR3 nucleotide sequence: TGTGCCAGTCCGCGGGGGGGAATGCGCTATGGCTACACCTTC.

This clonotype was observed many times. The chain recombines TRBV12-3 or TRBV12-4 with TRBJ2-1, with TRBD2 identical over 12 bases. Unmatched junction bases numbered 11, after V lost 5 bases and J lost 3 bases. CDR3 length: 18 residues. The CDR3 loop is CASSRTSGTIPGYNEQFF. CDR3 bases: TGTGCCAGCAGTAGGACTAGCGGGACGATCCCTGGCTACAATGAGCAGTTCTTC.

This clonotype has only a few counts. This chain joins TRBV5-1 and TRBJ2-1, with D possibly matching TRBD2 (6 bases). The germline CDR1 and CDR2 sequences are SGHRS and YFSETQ. The CDR3 contains 16 residues. Trimming took 3 bases from V and 0 from J, leaving 13 bases between them. CDR3 in DNA: TGCGCCAGCAGCTCCCGGGGGACTTACTCCTACAATGAGCAGTTCTTC. Its translation is CASSSRGTYSYNEQFF.

The chain is built from TRBV27 and TRBJ2-7; D ambiguous. V lost 6 bases and J 4 bases, leaving 13 bases between the germline ends. CDR1 is MNHEY, CDR2 SMNVEV, per germline (reference sequence). The CDR3 totals 13 residues. The CDR3 region has the DNA TGTGCCAGCAGCCGCTCCTCCACTTACGAGCAGTACTTC. This encodes CASSRSSTYEQYF.

This clonotype was seen a handful of times. The chain links TRBV7-9 to TRBJ1-4; 9 bases line up with TRBD1. The V and J ends lost 5 bases and 0 bases, in that order; junction bases with no gene match: 7. There are 17 residues in the CDR3. Germline CDR1 SEHNR, CDR2 FQNEAQ (reference sequence). The CDR3 DNA reads as TGTGCCAGCAGCGCAGTGGGACAGGGAGCAACTAATGAAAAACTGTTTTTT. This encodes CASSAVGQGATNEKLFF.

The rearrangement joins TRBV25-1 to TRBJ2-2; 14 nucleotides align to TRBD2. V was pared by 8 bases and J by 5 bases, with 4 bases of the junction left unmatched. The CDR3 consists of 15 residues. Germline assignment: CDR1 MGHDK and CDR2 SYGVNS. CDR3 bases: TGTGCCAGCGGTCGGACTAGCGGGGGGACCGGGGAGCTGTTTTTT. Translated: CASGRTSGGTGELFF.

This chain links TRBV5-6 with TRBJ1-1, with 7 bases identical to TRBD1. This CDR3 is 13 amino acids long. With V trimmed by 0 bases and J by 8 bases, 4 bases remained unmatched. Germline assignment: CDR1 SGHDT and CDR2 YYEEEE. The CDR3 here is CASSLVGTDEAFF. In DNA form, the CDR3 reads TGTGCCAGCAGCTTGGTGGGGACAGACGAAGCTTTCTTT. Combining the CDR3 with reference TRBV5-6 and TRBJ1-1 gives the whole variable domain DAGVTQSPTHLIKTRGQQVTLRCSPKSGHDTVSWYQQALGQGPQFIFQYYEEEERQRGNFPDRFSGHQFPNYSSELNVNALLLGDSALYLCASSLVGTDEAFFGQGTRLTVV.

The chain uses TRBV28 and TRBJ1-1, with 9 bases fitting TRBD1. Germline-derived CDR1 and CDR2 are MDHEN and SYDVKM. This CDR3 region has 14 residues. V trimming: 6 bases; J trimming: 10 bases; junction bases outside the gene matches: 12. This CDR3 is CASRLRDRADVAFF. Written as DNA, the CDR3 is TGTGCCAGCAGGCTCCGGGACAGGGCTGATGTAGCTTTCTTT.

The rearrangement uses TRBV27 and TRBJ2-7; D may match TRBD1 or TRBD2 (5 bases each). V lost 5 bases, J lost 7 bases, and 18 bases lay in between. Per germline, CDR1 MNHEY and CDR2 SMNVEV (reference sequence). This CDR3 has 14 amino acids. The CDR3 nucleotides read TGTGCCAGCAGTCTAAGTACCGGGACCGGGGAGCAGTACTTC. Translated: CASSLSTGTGEQYF.

This clonotype was observed a few times. The chain is built from TRBV4-1 and TRBJ1-1, with 8 bases matching TRBD1. This CDR3 spans 16 amino acids. J was trimmed by 1 base and V by 0 bases; bases with no gene match: 4. Per the germline V gene, CDR1 is MGHRA and CDR2 is YSYEKL. CDR3 DNA sequence: TGCGCCAGCAGCCAAGACGCAGGGGGCTGGAACACTGAAGCTTTCTTT. Its protein product is CASSQDAGGWNTEAFF.